This T cell receptor beta chain was recorded in a study of shared clonotypes between healthy human individuals (dated by TCRdb to 2019 to 2021). Notes on the research overall: The cohort included three men and a couple of women between 18 and 49 years of age. For each donor, CD4 naive and CD4 memory were each given three plates, CD8 naive was given two plates, and CD8 memory was given one plate. The study deeply sequenced blood TCR repertoires of five healthy adults to estimate repertoire size and the extent of clonotype sharing between individuals. To increase sequencing depth and limit assay-specific biases, TCR repertoire library preparation and sequencing were carried out by different laboratories using diverse techniques. Leukapheresis yielded between about 0.9 and 9.5 billion PBMCs per donor.

V is pared back by 6 bases and J by 0 bases, with 18 bases lying between the germline termini. From the cysteine up to the phenylalanine, the CDR3 has a length of 16 residues. Only CDR3 DNA is held: 48 bases, read in frame from base 1. The germline V gene supplies CDR1 SGHTA and CDR2 FQGNSA. Study-wide conclusions, independent of this receptor: Only blood was sampled, and tissue TCR repertoires likely differ from those in blood. Compared with non-shared clonotypes, clonotypes shared by all four sorted-subset donors had higher generation probabilities. Rarefaction of sorted-subset datasets indicated incomplete sequencing despite the large sequencing depth. Pairwise subsampling indicated that sequencing depth was expected to affect the degree of clonotype sharing among donors. Because the study included only a small number of donors, the genetic and exposure-history diversity represented was limited. When a few donors were compared, the shared fraction of clonotypes was about 5% for naive CD4, 3.5% to 4% for naive CD8, 2.3% for memory CD4, and around 0.37% for memory CD8. Naive subsets generally had larger estimated clonotype richness than memory subsets.

The donors were healthy, HIV-negative adults who had no recently reported acute infections or vaccinations. All donors were Caucasian adults living in Nashville, Tennessee, USA. CD4+ T cells were enriched by magnetic negative selection; naive cells were then positively selected on CD45RA, and the negative fraction formed the memory subset. Blood was obtained by leukapheresis, after which PBMCs were separated by Ficoll-Histopaque density gradient centrifugation and cryopreserved in liquid nitrogen vapor phase. Analytical flow cytometry was used to check the purity and quantity of every magnetically sorted T cell population. Genomic DNA was isolated from each sorted fraction and quantified by UV absorbance on a Nanodrop 2000c. On this clone: Which antigen it targets is not known. No clone much larger than this one lies a single base away; base qualities are absent.

TCR CDR3 regions were amplified from genomic DNA by multiplex PCR using the deep immunoSEQ assay. For each cell subset, the extracted genomic DNA was distributed evenly across all wells of several immunoSEQ 96-well plates, and each plate served as one replicate. For sorted subsets, around 0.2 ug of genomic DNA, equivalent to tens of thousands of T cell genomes, went into each replicate PCR. Purified libraries were quantified with a Qubit 3.0 fluorometer, sized on a Bioanalyzer 2100, and re-quantified with the KAPA Library Quantification kit. A separate single-read 150-cycle Illumina NextSeq 550 flow cell was used to sequence each immunoSEQ 96-well plate. The paper's data handling went like this. Because the immunoSEQ output included only junctional sequences and no quality scores, the filtering could not be the same as the filtering used for full-length reads. Sequences were annotated with PyIR, a Python wrapper for IgBLAST v1.9, using IMGT germline references to assign V/J genes and CDR3. Reads were filtered out if the reads had weak V/J assignments (E-value above 1e-6), no CDR3, stop codons, out-of-frame junctions, or ambiguous translated residues. A V3J clonotype was defined by an identical inferred V gene, J gene, and CDR3 amino acid sequence. Percentage overlap between repertoires was computed as shared unique clonotypes divided by the size of the smaller repertoire. Repertoire richness was assessed with RTK rarefaction, the Chao1 estimator, and Recon v2.1 estimates of unobserved clonotypes. Generation probabilities for all TCRbeta clonotypes obtained by the gDNA method from a few donors were computed using OLGA. TCRdb stores this immuneACCESS table with in-frame sequences only. Part of the clones is absent; in the studies checked, under half of the shortfall reflects unresolved V genes, and no reason is known for the rest. From that table come the V and J calls and clone size; the DNA was used to work out D and trimming. Within this sample are approximately 1.5 million clones, with about 98.5% of them counted one time only. Approximately 0.4% of the sample is held by the ten biggest clonotypes.

The receptor chain draws on TRBV7-2 and TRBJ2-7, with the D segment identity uncertain. The sample taken for sequencing was naive CD4+ T cells sorted from blood. The cell subset or site label here, explained by the study, means: CD45RA+ positively selected. The sequence was collected from a man aged 30 to 45 in good health. The CDR3 has the sequence CASRTVRVGYSYEQYF. The nucleotide sequence is given as TGTGCCAGCAGAACCGTTCGGGTAGGTTACTCCTACGAGCAGTACTTC.